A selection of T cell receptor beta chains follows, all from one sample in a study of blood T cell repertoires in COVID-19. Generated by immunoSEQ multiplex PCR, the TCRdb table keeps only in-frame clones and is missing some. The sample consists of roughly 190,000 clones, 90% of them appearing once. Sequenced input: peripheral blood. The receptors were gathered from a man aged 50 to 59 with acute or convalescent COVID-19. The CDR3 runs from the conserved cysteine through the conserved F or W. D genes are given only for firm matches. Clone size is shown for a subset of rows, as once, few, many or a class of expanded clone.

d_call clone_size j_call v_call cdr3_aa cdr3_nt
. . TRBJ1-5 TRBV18 CASSQGLGQPQHF TGTGCCAGCTCACAGGGGTTGGGTCAGCCCCAGCATTTT
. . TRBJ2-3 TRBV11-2 CASSLGGGADTQYF TGTGCCAGCAGCTTAGGCGGGGGCGCAGATACGCAGTATTTT
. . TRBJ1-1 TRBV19 CATALGGELTEAFF TGTGCCACTGCTTTGGGTGGGGAGCTCACTGAAGCTTTCTTT
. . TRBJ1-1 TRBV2 CASTRGGVAFF TGTGCCAGCACCCGGGGTGGAGTTGCTTTCTTT
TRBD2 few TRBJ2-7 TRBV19 CASSRTSGSYEQYF TGTGCCAGTAGTCGTACTAGCGGTTCCTACGAGCAGTACTTC
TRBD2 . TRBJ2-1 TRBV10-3 CAISPGTSGDNEQFF TGTGCCATCAGTCCAGGGACTAGCGGGGACAATGAGCAGTTCTTC
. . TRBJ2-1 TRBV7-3 CASSLSYYNEQFF TGTGCCAGCAGCTTATCTTACTATAATGAGCAGTTCTTC
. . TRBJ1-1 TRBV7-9 CASSSLRLTEINTEAFF TGTGCCAGCAGCTCCCTTCGCCTGACAGAGATAAACACTGAAGCTTTCTTT
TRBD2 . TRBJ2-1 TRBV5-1 CASSLDLTSGSSYNEQFF TGCGCCAGCAGCTTGGATCTGACTAGCGGGAGCTCCTACAATGAGCAGTTCTTC
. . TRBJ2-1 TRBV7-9 CASSFRGNSYNEQFF TGTGCCAGCAGCTTCCGGGGTAACTCCTACAATGAGCAGTTCTTC
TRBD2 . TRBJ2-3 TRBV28 CASETGGRTDTQYF TGTGCCAGCGAAACGGGCGGGAGAACAGATACGCAGTATTTT
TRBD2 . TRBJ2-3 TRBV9 CASSVEMGYTSGTDTQYF TGTGCCAGCAGCGTAGAAATGGGGTATACTAGCGGCACAGATACGCAGTATTTT
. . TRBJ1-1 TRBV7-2 CASRLGQLNTEAFF TGTGCCAGCAGATTAGGACAACTGAACACTGAAGCTTTCTTT
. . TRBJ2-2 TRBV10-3 CAISVSDTTGELFF TGTGCCATCAGTGTTTCGGACACCACCGGGGAGCTGTTTTTT
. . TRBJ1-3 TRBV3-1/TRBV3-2 CASSRLDTSSGNTIYF TGTGCCAGCAGCCGGTTAGACACGAGCTCTGGAAACACCATATATTTT
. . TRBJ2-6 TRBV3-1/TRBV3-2 CASRKGDSGANVLTF TGTGCCAGCAGGAAGGGGGACTCTGGGGCCAACGTCCTGACTTTC
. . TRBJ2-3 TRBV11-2 CASRGTGPDTQYF TGTGCCAGCAGGGGAACAGGGCCAGATACGCAGTATTTT
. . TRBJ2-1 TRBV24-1 CATSEQGYNEQFF TGTGCCACCAGTGAGCAGGGCTACAATGAGCAGTTCTTC
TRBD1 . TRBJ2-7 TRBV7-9 CASSLGVVGQGYEQYF TGTGCCAGCAGCTTGGGGGTAGTAGGACAGGGTTACGAGCAGTACTTC
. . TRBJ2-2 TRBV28 CASSDRRPELFF TGTGCCAGCAGCGACAGACGCCCCGAGCTGTTTTTT